The 14 T cell receptor beta chains in this list originate from one sample, sequenced in a study of low-dose radiotherapy and immunotherapy resistance in tumors. Primers used for first-strand cDNA, a TRAV- and TRBV-specific set, covered both alpha and beta chains. TCRs underwent 15 to 25 PCR cycles of amplification with a constant-region primer and V-primer adapter. TCRdb processed the reads anew with MiXCR; each CDR3 protein has one entry. Of around 33,000 distinct CDR3 sequences in the sample, about 53% were seen once. Indicated time point: after trial treatment. The sample's treatment: LDRT plus nivolumab, ipilimumab, low-dose cyclophosphamide and aspirin (RACIN trial). Sequenced here: PBMCs, sampled after low-dose radiotherapy plus immunotherapy. The receptors shown here come from a male donor with gallbladder cancer.

V gene TRBV3-1 combines with J gene TRBJ2-1, with TRBD2 matching over 11 bases. The trim removed 4 bases at V and 8 bases at J, leaving 4 bases unmatched. Germline CDR1 reads LGHDT; CDR2 reads YNNKEL (reference sequence). There are 14 residues in the CDR3. CDR3 residues: CASSPGLAGHEQFF. The DNA of the CDR3 is TGTGCCAGCAGCCCCGGACTAGCGGGCCATGAGCAGTTCTTC.

The chain has TRBV20-1 and TRBJ2-7; D might be TRBD1 (5 bases). The CDR3 is 15 amino acids. The V gene lost 0 bases and the J gene lost 5 bases, with 17 bases spanning the gap. Germline V gives CDR1 DFQATT, CDR2 SNEGSKA (reference sequence). CDR3 amino acids: CSAREVGAPWDEQYF. In DNA form, the CDR3 reads TGCAGTGCTAGAGAGGTAGGGGCCCCCTGGGACGAGCAGTACTTC.

This clonotype occurred many times. The CDR3 DNA is TGTGCCAGCAGCTCCAGGTGGGGGACAGGCGATGAGACCCAGTACTTC. The encoded protein is CASSSRWGTGDETQYF. The rearrangement uses TRBV28 and TRBJ2-5, with 8 nucleotides matching TRBD1. The CDR3 consists of 16 residues. Germline trimming cut 6 bases from V and 5 bases from J; bases unmatched to any gene: 14. Per germline, CDR1 MDHEN and CDR2 SYDVKM.

This clonotype turned up a few times. It differs at one base from a far larger clone, so likely a read error. This sequence joins TRBV5-4 and TRBJ1-5; 10 nucleotides line up with TRBD1. Trimming removed 6 bases from V and 9 bases from J; junction bases left unmatched: 9. CDR3 length: 14 amino acids. Per germline, CDR1 SGHNT and CDR2 YYREEE (reference sequence). CDR3 in amino acids: CASTPPGQGTPQHF. DNA of the CDR3: TGTGCCAGCACCCCTCCGGGACAGGGGACGCCCCAGCATTTT. Full variable domain (rest looked up from reference TRBV5-4 and TRBJ1-5): ETGVTQSPTHLIKTRGQQVTLRCSSQSGHNTVSWYQQALGQGPQFIFQYYREEENGRGNFPPRFSGLQFPNYSSELNVNALELDDSALYLCASTPPGQGTPQHFGDGTRLSIL.

The chain combines TRBV28 with TRBJ1-2, with a possible D match to TRBD1 (5 bases). Trimming shortened V by 5 bases and J by 2 bases, and 18 bases separated the two germline ends. The germline V gene encodes CDR1 MDHEN and CDR2 SYDVKM. The CDR3 covers 16 residues. The CDR3 DNA reads as TGTGCCAGCAGTGCGCCCCCCGGGGGGGGGAACTATGGCTACACCTTC. This encodes CASSAPPGGGNYGYTF.

This clonotype has a single count. Given a much more abundant clone one base away, this may be a read error. The chain employs TRBV5-1 and TRBJ1-1; 11 nucleotides line up with TRBD1. Trimming removed 4 bases from V and 7 bases from J; junction bases left unmatched: 15. The CDR3 is made up of 17 amino acids. Germline V gene data show CDR1 as SGHRS and CDR2 as YFSETQ. The DNA of the CDR3 is TGCGCCAGCAGCCCTGGACAGGGGGCCCTACAGTCCATTGAAGCTTTCTTT. Residues: CASSPGQGALQSIEAFF.

The chain has TRBV7-2 and TRBJ2-2; 8 bases map to TRBD2. The trim removed 6 bases at V and 4 bases at J, leaving 7 bases unmatched. The CDR3 length is 15 residues. From germline, CDR1 is SGHTA and CDR2 FQGNSA. DNA of the CDR3: TGTGCCAGCAGGGCAAGCGGGAGAGTCACCGGGGAGCTGTTTTTT. Translation: CASRASGRVTGELFF.

This clonotype was seen ten or more times. This chain connects TRBV9 to TRBJ2-7, with unresolved D. The germline CDR1 and CDR2 sequences are SGDLS and YYNGEE. The ends were cut back, 0 bases at V and 4 bases at J, with 11 bases in the middle. The CDR3 runs to 14 residues. The CDR3 region is CASSVGTDSYEQYF. For the CDR3, the DNA is TGTGCCAGCAGCGTAGGGACGGATAGTTACGAGCAGTACTTC.

A remark on this clonotype: This could be a read error, since a much larger clone is one nucleotide away. The CDR3 does not end in the conserved phenylalanine or tryptophan, so this is likely a read error. The chain joins TRBV2 to TRBJ1-5; 8 bases are a match to TRBD1. The CDR3 loop spans 13 amino acids. V was clipped by 7 bases and J by 6 bases; unmatched bases: 5. Germline CDR1 reads SNHLY; CDR2 reads FYNNEI. CDR3 nucleotide sequence: TGTGCCAGCATTGGACAGGGCCGTCAGCCCCAGCATGTT. Its translation is CASIGQGRQPQHV.

Relative to its sample, this clonotype is medium-sized. This chain links TRBV7-8 with TRBJ1-6; unclear D gene. Germline V gives CDR1 SGHVS, CDR2 FQNEAQ. The CDR3 spans 13 residues. Trimming took off 5 bases at V and 5 bases at J, with 7 bases between the two ends. The CDR3 here is CASSRHDNSPLHF. CDR3 DNA sequence: TGTGCCAGCAGCCGCCATGATAATTCACCCCTCCACTTT.

The genes are TRBV6-5 and TRBJ2-2; possibly TRBD2 for D (6 bases). V was shortened by 7 bases and J by 4 bases, with 19 bases between the two germline ends. Germline assignment: CDR1 MNHEY and CDR2 SVGAGI. This CDR3 has 16 residues. The CDR3 DNA sequence: TGTGCCAGCACCCCACAGTGGGGGGTGGGCACCGGGGAGCTGTTTTTT. Translation gives CASTPQWGVGTGELFF.

As for this clonotype: Since a far larger clone is one base different, this is likely a read error. V usage is TRBV10-2 and J usage is TRBJ2-7; 7 bases align to TRBD1. Trimming removed 3 bases from V and 7 bases from J; junction bases left unmatched: 15. Looked up from germline, CDR1 is WSHSY and CDR2 is SAAADI. CDR3 length: 16 amino acids. The CDR3: CASSDPDRAPGDEQYF. The CDR3 DNA is TGCGCCAGCAGTGACCCCGACAGGGCCCCCGGAGATGAGCAGTACTTC.

Comments on this clonotype: At one end, the junction sequence differs from germline, possibly due to a read error. The chain joins TRBV6-2 or TRBV6-3 to TRBJ2-7, with D perhaps matching TRBD1 (5 bases). The CDR3 spans 17 residues. Per germline, CDR1 MNHEY and CDR2 SVGEGT. CDR3 nucleotide sequence: TGTGCCATCAGTGAGTCGATGGAGTTTTTTAGCAGAAGGGGAAAGTACTTC. Protein: CAISESMEFFSRRGKYF.

CDR3 bases: TGTGCCAGCAGCCAAGTAGGGGCTGGGGCCAACGTCCTGACTTTC. Amino acid sequence: CASSQVGAGANVLTF. The chain recombines TRBV4-2 with TRBJ2-6, with TRBD1 as a possible D gene (5 bases). The CDR3 length is 15 residues. Trimming left V 1 base short and J 2 bases short, with 6 bases between. Germline assignment: CDR1 LGHNA and CDR2 YNFKEQ.